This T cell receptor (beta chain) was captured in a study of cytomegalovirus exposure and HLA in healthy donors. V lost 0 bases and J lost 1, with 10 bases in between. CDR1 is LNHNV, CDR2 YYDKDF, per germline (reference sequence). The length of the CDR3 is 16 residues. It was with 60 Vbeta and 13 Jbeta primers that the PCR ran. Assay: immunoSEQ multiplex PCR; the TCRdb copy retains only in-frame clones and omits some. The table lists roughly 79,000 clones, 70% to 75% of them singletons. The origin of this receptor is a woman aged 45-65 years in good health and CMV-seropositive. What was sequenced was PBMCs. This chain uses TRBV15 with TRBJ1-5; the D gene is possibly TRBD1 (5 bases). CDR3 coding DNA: TGTGCCACCAGCAGAGATTGGGGCCGAAGCAATCAGCCCCAGCATTTT. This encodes CATSRDWGRSNQPQHF. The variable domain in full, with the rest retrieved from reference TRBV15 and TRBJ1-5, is DAMVIQNPRYQVTQFGKPVTLSCSQTLNHNVMYWYQQKSSQAPKLLFHYYDKDFNNEADTPDNFQSRRPNTSFCFLDIRSPGLGDTAMYLCATSRDWGRSNQPQHFGDGTRLSIL.